This T cell receptor (beta chain) comes out of a study of cytomegalovirus exposure and HLA in healthy donors. CDR3 size: 14 residues. Trimming removed 6 bases at V and 3 bases at J, with 11 bases between. Per the germline V gene, CDR1 is MNHNS and CDR2 is SASEGT. Assay: immunoSEQ multiplex PCR; the TCRdb copy retains only in-frame clones and omits some. The sample comprises about 160,000 clones, around nine tenths of which are singletons, and 4.2% rests with the top ten. Material for sequencing was PBMCs. The rearrangement links TRBV6-1 to TRBJ1-4; D not resolved. The sequence came from a young man in good health and CMV-seropositive. For the CDR3, the DNA is TGTGCCAGCAGCTCACGAGCGGCTAATGAAAAACTGTTTTTT. It encodes CASSSRAANEKLFF.